Below, 9 T cell receptor beta chains from the same sample are listed, as sequenced in a study of shared clonotypes between healthy human individuals. Assay: immunoSEQ multiplex PCR; the TCRdb copy retains only in-frame clones and omits some. Among around 2,100,000 clones, about 95% were seen once, and the ten largest hold 1.2%. Naive CD8 cells comprised CD45RO-negative, CCR7-positively selected cells, excluding terminally differentiated effector memory CD45RA+ cells. Sequencing used naive CD8+ T cells sorted from blood. The receptor set was obtained from a man younger than 35 in good health.

This chain connects TRBV5-6 to TRBJ2-2, with 9 positions matching TRBD1. This CDR3 has 16 residues. CDR1 is SGHDT, CDR2 YYEEEE, per germline. Germline trimming cut 3 bases from V and 4 bases from J; bases unmatched to any gene: 7. DNA of the CDR3: TGTGCCAGCAGCTGGGCAACAGGGGGCAGCACCGGGGAGCTGTTTTTT. Its translation is CASSWATGGSTGELFF. Full variable domain (outside the CDR3, taken from reference TRBV5-6 and TRBJ2-2): DAGVTQSPTHLIKTRGQQVTLRCSPKSGHDTVSWYQQALGQGPQFIFQYYEEEERQRGNFPDRFSGHQFPNYSSELNVNALLLGDSALYLCASSWATGGSTGELFFGEGSRLTVL.

The chain has TRBV28 and TRBJ2-7; no clear D gene. From germline, CDR1 is MDHEN and CDR2 SYDVKM. The CDR3 runs 15 residues. V was clipped by 2 bases and J by 7 bases, with 18 bases between them. CDR3 loop: CASSLRPLKLREQYF. Written as DNA, the CDR3 is TGTGCCAGCAGTTTAAGGCCGTTGAAGCTTCGAGAGCAGTACTTC.

About this clone itself: Other nucleotide sequences from this sample produce the same CDR3. V gene TRBV7-2 combines with J gene TRBJ2-7; no definite D call. V lost 3 bases and J 0 bases, leaving 3 bases between the germline ends. The CDR3 length is 12 residues. Germline V gives CDR1 SGHTA, CDR2 FQGNSA. CDR3 coding DNA: TGTGCCAGCAGCTTCAGCTCCTACGAGCAGTACTTC. Residues: CASSFSSYEQYF.

This chain joins TRBV28 and TRBJ2-1, with 11 bases matching TRBD2. V dropped 2 bases and J dropped 4; count of bases not matched to a gene: 4. CDR3 length equals 16 residues. Germline loops: CDR1 MDHEN, CDR2 SYDVKM. The CDR3 DNA follows: TGTGCCAGCAGTTTAGGAGTAGCGGGGGGGTACAATGAGCAGTTCTTC. Translating gives CASSLGVAGGYNEQFF.

The gene calls are TRBV10-2 and TRBJ1-5; D gene uncertain. Germline V CDR1 and CDR2: WSHSY, SAAADI. The CDR3 is 14 amino acids. Between the trimmed V and J ends, which lost 3 bases and 5 bases, there was a span of 11 bases. The CDR3 DNA reads as TGCGCCAGCAGTGAACCGGAAAGCTATCAGCCCCAGCATTTT. This translates into CASSEPESYQPQHF.

This clone was recorded a few times. The rearrangement joins TRBV12-5 to TRBJ1-1; D might be TRBD1 (6 bases). The CDR3 has 15 amino acids. In germline, CDR1 is LGHNT, CDR2 FRNRAP. With 0 bases removed from V and 6 bases from J, the gap between germline ends came to 14 bases. The DNA for the CDR3 is TGTGCTAGTGGTTTGGTTCGCCCTAGGGGGGCTGAAGCTTTCTTT. It codes for CASGLVRPRGAEAFF.

As to this clone: Other DNA sequences in the sample encode the same CDR3. The J gene is TRBJ1-1, the V gene TRBV28; D is undetermined. With 3 bases removed from V and 1 base from J, the gap between germline ends came to 6 bases. This CDR3 region has 13 residues. The germline gives CDR1 MDHEN, CDR2 SYDVKM. The CDR3 here is CASSFNRNTEAFF. DNA of the CDR3: TGTGCCAGCAGTTTTAACAGGAACACTGAAGCTTTCTTT.

The V gene is TRBV5-6, the J gene TRBJ2-7; 12 positions agree with TRBD1. From germline, CDR1 is SGHDT and CDR2 YYEEEE. The trim removed 4 bases at V and 2 bases at J, leaving 4 bases unmatched. The CDR3 is 15 residues long. The CDR3 nucleotides read TGTGCCAGCAGCGAGGGACAGGGGGCTACCTACGAGCAGTACTTC. Translating it yields CASSEGQGATYEQYF.

The gene calls are TRBV29-1 and TRBJ2-1; weak D call: TRBD1 (6 bases). CDR1 and CDR2 from the germline V gene are SQVTM and ANQGSEA. This CDR3 is 13 amino acids long. V was cut by 4 bases and J by 5 bases, with 12 bases left in between. The CDR3: CSVVWDTDNEQFF. As DNA, the CDR3 is TGCAGCGTTGTCTGGGACACGGACAATGAGCAGTTCTTC.